These 29 T cell receptor beta chains were all obtained from the same sample, sequenced in a study of T-cell memory formation after mild COVID-19. TCRdb re-analysed the 5' RACE reads in MiXCR, keeping a single row per CDR3 protein. The table shows over 500,000 distinct CDR3 sequences, with around a sixth occurring only once. The sample consisted of PBMCs or a T cell subset sorted from them (not recorded which). Receptors originate from an adult woman who had mild COVID-19 (a few samples of this study predate the infection). Cell type and time point are not known.

The V call is TRBV5-1, the J call TRBJ1-6; D may be TRBD1 (5 bases). Germline loops: CDR1 SGHRS, CDR2 YFSETQ. The CDR3 is 15 residues long. The germline V and J ends were trimmed by 1 base and 8 bases, with 13 bases remaining between them. CDR3 region: CASSLRDVRDSPLHF. The CDR3 coding sequence is TGCGCCAGCAGCTTGAGGGACGTCAGGGATTCACCCCTCCACTTT.

The V and J genes are TRBV10-3 and TRBJ2-5; 8 positions agree with TRBD2. Trimming took 7 bases from V and 1 from J; bases not matched to a gene: 5. CDR1 and CDR2 from the germline V gene are ENHRY and SYGVKD. This CDR3 contains 14 residues. This chain's CDR3 is CAIKPLAGQETQYF. The CDR3 bases are TGTGCCATCAAACCCCTAGCGGGCCAAGAGACCCAGTACTTC.

The chain has TRBV30 and TRBJ2-2; weak D call: TRBD1 (5 bases). Trimming removed 5 bases at V and 0 bases at J, with 13 bases between. The CDR3 consists of 15 residues. Germline assignment: CDR1 GTSNPN and CDR2 SVGIG (reference sequence). Here the CDR3 reads CAWQGTHTNTGELFF. The CDR3 DNA reads as TGTGCCTGGCAGGGAACACATACGAACACCGGGGAGCTGTTTTTT. Supplemented by reference TRBV30 and TRBJ2-2, the full variable domain reads SQTIHQWPATLVQPVGSPLSLECTVEGTSNPNLYWYRQAAGRGLQLLFYSVGIGQISSEVPQNLSASRPQDRQFILSSKKLLLSDSGFYLCAWQGTHTNTGELFFGEGSRLTVL.

This clonotype was observed many times. CDR3 nucleotide sequence: TGTGCCAGCAGAAAACCTCAGGGGGGCTACACCTTC. This codes for CASRKPQGGYTF. This chain joins TRBV7-8 and TRBJ1-2; the D gene is possibly TRBD1 (6 bases). V lost 6 bases to trimming and J lost 8 bases, with 13 bases between them. The CDR3 has 12 residues. CDR1 and CDR2 from the germline V gene are SGHVS and FQNEAQ.

This chain links TRBV5-4 with TRBJ2-1; TRBD2 matches 7 bases. V dropped 0 bases and J dropped 9; count of bases not matched to a gene: 9. Germline CDR1 is SGHNT and CDR2 is YYREEE (reference sequence). This CDR3 is built from 15 residues. The CDR3 reads CASSLGGAGVGEQFF. CDR3 nucleotide sequence: TGTGCCAGCAGCTTGGGAGGGGCGGGAGTAGGTGAGCAGTTCTTC.

The V call is TRBV19, the J call TRBJ1-4; 9 nucleotides align to TRBD1. Germline CDR1 is LNHDA and CDR2 is SQIVND (reference sequence). After removal of 5 bases from V and 8 bases from J, the junction contained 12 bases not matched to a gene. The CDR3 contains 16 residues. The CDR3 here is CASSDWMDRGLEKLFF. Written as DNA, the CDR3 is TGTGCCAGTAGTGACTGGATGGACAGGGGATTGGAAAAACTGTTTTTT.

This clonotype was detected many times. The rearrangement links TRBV4-1 to TRBJ1-2; D perhaps matches TRBD1 (5 bases). The CDR3 length is 15 residues. In germline, CDR1 is MGHRA, CDR2 YSYEKL. Between the trimmed V and J ends, which lost 0 bases and 3 bases, there was a span of 11 bases. As DNA, the CDR3 is TGCGCCAGCAGCCAAGAGGGTCAGGGTCACTATGGCTACACCTTC. Protein product: CASSQEGQGHYGYTF.

This clonotype has only a few counts. The J gene is TRBJ1-5, the V gene TRBV19, with no clear D. V was cut by 2 bases and J by 4 bases, with 9 bases left in between. From germline, CDR1 is LNHDA and CDR2 SQIVND (reference sequence). The CDR3 loop spans 14 amino acids. CDR3 nucleotides: TGTGCCAGTAGTATACTGGCTTCAAATCAGCCCCAGCATTTT. Its translation: CASSILASNQPQHF.

In its sample, this clonotype was seen once. V usage is TRBV20-1 and J usage is TRBJ1-1, with D unclear. Germline assignment: CDR1 DFQATT and CDR2 SNEGSKA (reference sequence). The V end was cut by 6 bases, the J end by 1 base, with 12 bases between. The CDR3 length is 13 residues. CDR3 protein: CSARSAENTEAFF. CDR3 bases: TGCAGTGCACGAAGCGCAGAGAACACTGAAGCTTTCTTT.

A few counts support this clonotype. The rearrangement joins TRBV5-1 to TRBJ1-2, with TRBD1 identical over 7 bases. V lost 0 bases and J lost 0; bases outside the gene matches: 5. Germline V gene sequence: CDR1 SGHRS, CDR2 YFSETQ. This CDR3 has 16 residues. DNA for the CDR3: TGCGCCAGCAGCTTGGGCCCGGGACAGACTAACTATGGCTACACCTTC. It encodes CASSLGPGQTNYGYTF. The variable domain in full, with the rest retrieved from reference TRBV5-1 and TRBJ1-2, is KAGVTQTPRYLIKTRGQQVTLSCSPISGHRSVSWYQQTPGQGLQFLFEYFSETQRNKGNFPGRFSGRQFSNSRSEMNVSTLELGDSALYLCASSLGPGQTNYGYTFGSGTRLTVV.

J is TRBJ2-3 and V is TRBV20-1, with TRBD2 matching over 10 bases. CDR3 length equals 15 residues. The V segment lost 3 bases and the J segment 0 bases; nucleotides outside the gene matches: 3. Per the germline V gene, CDR1 is DFQATT and CDR2 is SNEGSKA (reference sequence). In nucleotides, the CDR3 is TGCAGTGCTAGGGGGACTAGCGAAAGCACAGATACGCAGTATTTT. It specifies CSARGTSESTDTQYF.

This clonotype has just a few counts. J is TRBJ2-3 and V is TRBV20-1, with D uncertain. From germline, CDR1 is DFQATT and CDR2 SNEGSKA (reference sequence). With 1 base removed from V and 0 bases from J, the gap between germline ends came to 5 bases. The CDR3 sequence is 13 residues long. CDR3 DNA: TGCAGTGCTAGAGCACCTAGCACAGATACGCAGTATTTT. Translating it yields CSARAPSTDTQYF.

This clonotype has just a few counts. The rearrangement joins TRBV12-3 or TRBV12-4 to TRBJ2-7; 15 nucleotides match TRBD2. The V and J ends lost 8 bases and 4 bases, in that order; junction bases with no gene match: 0. This CDR3 is 13 amino acids long. This CDR3 is CASGTSGGYEQYF. CDR3 nucleotide sequence: TGTGCCAGCGGGACTAGCGGGGGGTACGAGCAGTACTTC.

This clonotype has a handful of counts. The gene calls are TRBV30 and TRBJ2-7; D may be TRBD1 (7 bases). The CDR3 loop spans 15 amino acids. V lost 4 bases, J lost 6 bases, and 22 bases lay in between. Looked up from germline, CDR1 is GTSNPN and CDR2 is SVGIG (reference sequence). The CDR3 DNA follows: TGTGCCTGGAAGGCAGGGGGGCTACTTTCGGGCGAGCAGTACTTC. Protein sequence: CAWKAGGLLSGEQYF.

A few counts support this clonotype. The CDR3 nucleotides read TGCGCCAGCAGCCCTAGTCGACTCAGCACAGATACGCAGTATTTT. Its translation: CASSPSRLSTDTQYF. The chain recombines TRBV4-1 with TRBJ2-3, with unresolved D. CDR1 is MGHRA, CDR2 YSYEKL, per germline. This CDR3 has 15 amino acids. V lost 4 bases and J 0 bases, leaving 11 bases between the germline ends.

V is TRBV29-1 and J is TRBJ2-7; 7 bases map to TRBD2. Trimming took 4 bases from V and 2 from J; bases not matched to a gene: 8. This CDR3 comprises 14 residues. Germline V gene sequence: CDR1 SQVTM, CDR2 ANQGSEA. The DNA for the CDR3 is TGCAGCGTTGCTCCGGGACTACATACCTACGAGCAGTACTTC. Amino acid sequence: CSVAPGLHTYEQYF.

The J gene is TRBJ2-7, the V gene TRBV6-2 or TRBV6-3; the D gene is possibly TRBD2 (6 bases). The CDR3 has 15 residues. CDR1 and CDR2 from the germline V gene are MNHEY and SVGEGT. V lost 6 bases to trimming and J lost 3 bases, with 18 bases between them. CDR3 nucleotides: TGTGCCAGCAGATATGCGGGGCGGCGCCACTACGAGCAGTACTTC. Its translation is CASRYAGRRHYEQYF.

The chain employs TRBV5-1 and TRBJ2-5, with D possibly called TRBD1 or TRBD2 (5 bases each). V was clipped by 6 bases and J by 2 bases, with 17 bases between them. The germline V gene has CDR1 SGHRS and CDR2 YFSETQ. This CDR3 contains 15 residues. The CDR3 reads CASTLRGLQQETQYF. The CDR3, as DNA: TGCGCCAGCACACTTCGGGGCCTACAACAAGAGACCCAGTACTTC. Combining the CDR3 with reference TRBV5-1 and TRBJ2-5 gives the whole variable domain KAGVTQTPRYLIKTRGQQVTLSCSPISGHRSVSWYQQTPGQGLQFLFEYFSETQRNKGNFPGRFSGRQFSNSRSEMNVSTLELGDSALYLCASTLRGLQQETQYFGPGTRLLVL.

This clonotype has just a few counts. This chain connects TRBV4-1 to TRBJ1-1; D unclear. In germline, CDR1 is MGHRA, CDR2 YSYEKL. This CDR3 contains 14 residues. Trimming shortened V by 3 bases and J by 2 bases, and 10 bases separated the two germline ends. The CDR3 protein is CASSQLGSNTEAFF. CDR3 coding DNA: TGCGCCAGCAGCCAGTTGGGCAGTAACACTGAAGCTTTCTTT.

The sample holds a few counts of this clonotype. The chain carries TRBV5-1 and TRBJ1-2; no definite D call. CDR3 length: 14 amino acids. Germline V lookup: CDR1 SGHRS, CDR2 YFSETQ. V was clipped by 0 bases and J by 6 bases, with 12 bases between them. DNA of the CDR3: TGCGCCAGCAGCTTGGATTGGCGACTAGATGGCTACACCTTC. Translation gives CASSLDWRLDGYTF. Using reference TRBV5-1 and TRBJ1-2 for the parts outside the CDR3, the full variable domain is KAGVTQTPRYLIKTRGQQVTLSCSPISGHRSVSWYQQTPGQGLQFLFEYFSETQRNKGNFPGRFSGRQFSNSRSEMNVSTLELGDSALYLCASSLDWRLDGYTFGSGTRLTVV.

V gene TRBV5-1 combines with J gene TRBJ2-2; no clear D gene. The CDR3 consists of 13 residues. Germline assignment: CDR1 SGHRS and CDR2 YFSETQ. Trimming removed 0 bases at V and 6 bases at J, with 6 bases between. CDR3 loop: CASSLAVAGELFF. Written as DNA, the CDR3 is TGCGCCAGCAGCTTGGCCGTGGCCGGGGAGCTGTTTTTT.

This clonotype was counted only a few times. This chain joins TRBV14 and TRBJ2-7; 10 bases match TRBD1. The CDR3 has 15 amino acids. The V gene's germline CDR1 is SGHDN and CDR2 FVKESK. V gave up 3 bases and J gave up 5 bases; unmatched junction bases: 7. CDR3 sequence reads: CASSHLTGTGDEQYF. The CDR3 DNA reads TGTGCCAGCAGCCACTTGACCGGGACAGGGGACGAGCAGTACTTC.

The chain uses TRBV4-3 and TRBJ2-7; D not resolved. The V gene lost 3 bases and the J gene lost 5 bases, with 17 bases spanning the gap. CDR1 is LGHNA, CDR2 YSLEER, per germline. There are 15 residues in the CDR3. The CDR3 bases are TGCGCCAGCAGCCAGCTCGTAGGGCCACTCCACGAGCAGTACTTC. It translates to CASSQLVGPLHEQYF.

The chain joins TRBV27 to TRBJ1-2, with 9 positions matching TRBD1. The CDR3 length is 13 residues. After removal of 3 bases from V and 8 bases from J, the junction contained 4 bases not matched to a gene. Looked up from germline, CDR1 is MNHEY and CDR2 is SMNVEV (reference sequence). CDR3 sequence (DNA): TGTGCCAGCAGTTTGCGAACAGGGGGCGGCTACACCTTC. This gives the protein CASSLRTGGGYTF.

This clonotype was found a few times. V and J are TRBV12-3 or TRBV12-4 and TRBJ2-2; the D is unclear. This CDR3 region has 15 residues. Trimming removed 2 bases at V and 3 bases at J, with 10 bases between. This CDR3 reads CASSLIRADTGELFF. CDR3 nucleotides: TGTGCCAGCAGTTTAATTCGGGCAGACACCGGGGAGCTGTTTTTT.

V is TRBV9 and J is TRBJ2-3; 11 bases fit TRBD2. This CDR3 has 19 amino acids. The junction had 14 bases not matched to a gene; V was cut back by 4 bases and J by 1 base. In germline, CDR1 is SGDLS, CDR2 YYNGEE. The CDR3: CASSPVAGGGFGGTDTQYF. CDR3 coding DNA: TGTGCCAGCAGCCCCGTAGCGGGAGGGGGATTCGGGGGCACAGATACGCAGTATTTT.

This clonotype was observed a few times. This sequence joins TRBV5-5 and TRBJ1-2; a weak D match, TRBD1 (6 bases). This CDR3 is 13 amino acids long. In germline, CDR1 is SGHKS, CDR2 YYEKEE (reference sequence). Trimming removed 6 bases from V and 6 bases from J, with 15 bases in between. The CDR3, as DNA: TGTGCCAGCAAGAACATGGGACAAGATGGCTACACCTTC. This codes for CASKNMGQDGYTF.

This clonotype was seen a handful of times. The chain uses TRBV4-1 and TRBJ2-3; possible D gene TRBD1, 5 bases. Germline CDR1 and CDR2: MGHRA and YSYEKL. The CDR3 covers 16 residues. Trimming left V 1 base short and J 8 bases short, with 19 bases between. CDR3 amino acids: CASSQGSGGAKLTQYF. The CDR3 DNA is TGCGCCAGCAGCCAAGGATCAGGTGGGGCGAAGCTTACGCAGTATTTT.

The chain joins TRBV6-6 to TRBJ2-1, with 8 bases aligning to TRBD1. The CDR3 spans 16 residues. The ends lost 4 bases at V and 11 bases at J; junction bases unmatched: 16. CDR1 is MNHNY and CDR2 is SVGAGI in the germline V gene (reference sequence). The CDR3 coding sequence is TGTGCCAGCAGTTCCCCTGACAGGGGCGGCTCTAAGAAGCAGTTCTTC. It translates to CASSSPDRGGSKKQFF.